In its sample, the clone carrying this TCR beta chain was seen many times. The antigen remains undetermined. Unique molecular identifiers featured in how the TCRbeta library was prepared. TCRdb reprocessed the PCR reads with MiXCR, giving one entry per CDR3 protein. This table has approximately 220,000 distinct CDR3 sequences, approximately 17% appearing once. The sample belongs to a study of T-cell reconstitution after alpha-beta-depleted transplantation in children. The study, taken as a whole, reports: From newly produced T cells came most of the T-cell counts and diversity one year after transplant. Surviving recipient T cells and thymic progenitors underlay high day-60 TCRbeta diversity in some patients. At around two months after transplant, the alpha-beta T cells were reportedly derived from several hundred expanded clones that came from non-depleted graft cells.

The receptor comes from a male patient under 10 years old who had a stem cell transplant for acute lymphoblastic leukemia, so the T cells may come from the graft donor. The starting material was PBMCs, mostly from graft donor cells, obtained 360 days after TCRalphabeta/CD19-depleted stem cell transplant.

DNA of the CDR3: TGTGCCAGCAGCCCCGGGAGGAGCGGTCCAGATACGCAGTATTTT. It encodes CASSPGRSGPDTQYF. The V and J genes are TRBV12-3 or TRBV12-4 and TRBJ2-3; 7 bases are a match to TRBD2. With V trimmed by 6 bases and J by 4 bases, 10 bases remained unmatched. The CDR3 has 15 amino acids.